This T cell receptor beta chain was retrieved from a study of cytomegalovirus exposure and HLA in healthy donors. Study-level findings and limits: In all likelihood, a cluster of highly shared sequence variants was a sequencing artifact.

The table lists this clone with a few counts. The target antigen is unknown. The CDR3 runs 14 residues. Per germline, CDR1 MNHNS and CDR2 SASEGT. The junction had 2 bases not matched to a gene; V was cut back by 6 bases and J by 2 bases. Vbeta (60) and Jbeta (13) primers were used in the PCR. Sequencing used immunoSEQ multiplex PCR; TCRdb keeps in-frame clones, though not all of them. Counted here are tens of thousands of clones, roughly four fifths occurring once; the ten biggest clones make up 2.5% to 3%. Source material: PBMCs. The TCR originated in a woman aged 40-49 years in good health and CMV-seropositive. The rearrangement links TRBV6-1 to TRBJ2-3; TRBD2 agrees at 10 bases. CDR3 sequence reads: CASRSGGATDTQYF. Here the CDR3 DNA reads TGTGCCAGCAGAAGCGGGGGGGCCACAGATACGCAGTATTTT.